These 21 T cell receptor beta chains originate from one sample sequenced in a study of T cells in Graves' hyperthyroidism and ophthalmopathy. Authors of the study amplified TCR beta CDR3 regions from RNA transcripts. The study used the HTBI primer set for a first-round RT-PCR of the TCR CDR3. TCRdb independently ran MiXCR on the multiplex PCR reads; one entry per CDR3 protein. Among about 360,000 distinct CDR3 sequences, 13% were seen once, and the ten largest hold 9.2%. Sample: blood. These receptors were collected from a woman aged 18-29 years with Graves' hyperthyroidism.

This clonotype was found many times. The chain uses TRBV30 and TRBJ2-5, with a weak D call TRBD1 (5 bases). This CDR3 is built from 12 residues. The V end lost 3 bases, the J end lost 10 bases, and 15 bases lay between the germline ends. Germline CDR1 is GTSNPN and CDR2 is SVGIG (reference sequence). The CDR3 nucleotides are TGTGCCTGGAGCCCCAATCTCCAGGGCCAGTACTTC. Amino acids: CAWSPNLQGQYF. The whole variable domain, remainder taken from reference TRBV30 and TRBJ2-5, is SQTIHQWPATLVQPVGSPLSLECTVEGTSNPNLYWYRQAAGRGLQLLFYSVGIGQISSEVPQNLSASRPQDRQFILSSKKLLLSDSGFYLCAWSPNLQGQYFGPGTRLLVL.

This clonotype was found a few times. This rearrangement joins TRBV9 to TRBJ2-5; D remains unclear. CDR1 is SGDLS and CDR2 is YYNGEE in the germline V gene. The CDR3 has 11 residues. V was cut by 7 bases and J by 5 bases, with 9 bases left in between. DNA of the CDR3: TGTGCCAGCCCCGGAGAGGAGACCCAGTACTTC. Encoded protein: CASPGEETQYF.

This clonotype was observed at least ten times. The chain recombines TRBV28 with TRBJ1-6, with D uncertain. The CDR3 spans 14 residues. Trimming took 7 bases from V and 3 from J, leaving 10 bases between them. The germline gives CDR1 MDHEN, CDR2 SYDVKM. CDR3 region: CASKPPGYNSPLHF. In DNA form, the CDR3 reads TGTGCCAGCAAACCCCCGGGCTATAATTCACCCCTCCACTTT.

This clonotype occurred many times. The V call is TRBV30, the J call TRBJ2-7; TRBD2 might be the D (6 bases). With 2 bases removed from V and 5 bases from J, the gap between germline ends came to 10 bases. Germline values: CDR1 GTSNPN, CDR2 SVGIG (reference sequence). This CDR3 region has 12 residues. The CDR3 reads CAWSIGSDEQYF. CDR3 DNA sequence: TGTGCCTGGAGTATCGGGAGCGACGAGCAGTACTTC.

The V call is TRBV12-3 or TRBV12-4, the J call TRBJ1-3, with D possibly TRBD1 on 6 matching bases. The V gene lost 7 bases and the J gene lost 4 bases, with 11 bases spanning the gap. This CDR3 region has 13 residues. The CDR3 DNA is TGTGCCAGCACCACCGACAGGGGAAACACCATATATTTT. As protein: CASTTDRGNTIYF.

In its sample, this clonotype was seen many times. The chain uses TRBV7-2 and TRBJ2-7; maybe TRBD2 (7 bases). Trimming cost V 3 bases and J 5 bases, with 17 bases left between them. This CDR3 has 15 residues. The V gene's germline CDR1 is SGHTA and CDR2 FQGNSA. The CDR3 loop reads CASSLRGGAAHEQYF. CDR3 DNA sequence: TGTGCCAGCAGCTTGCGAGGGGGGGCGGCCCACGAGCAGTACTTC.

At least ten counts were recorded for this clonotype. The rearrangement uses TRBV19 and TRBJ2-3; 8 bases agree with TRBD1. V lost 7 bases to trimming and J lost 4 bases; unmatched junction nucleotides: 10. Germline CDR1 LNHDA, CDR2 SQIVND (reference sequence). The CDR3 runs to 15 residues. CDR3 nucleotide sequence: TGTGCCAGTACCTATGGCAGGGGGCGCGCAGATACGCAGTATTTT. Encoded protein: CASTYGRGRADTQYF.

This clonotype has at least ten counts. The CDR3 here is CASSQEDRGLPEAFF. The CDR3 bases are TGCGCCAGCAGCCAAGAAGACAGGGGGCTTCCTGAAGCTTTCTTT. The V call is TRBV4-1, the J call TRBJ1-1, with 10 bases that match TRBD1. Germline V gene data show CDR1 as MGHRA and CDR2 as YSYEKL. The CDR3 totals 15 residues. V lost 0 bases, J lost 6 bases, and 4 bases stayed unmatched.

This clonotype has ten or more counts. At one of its ends the junction is not consistent with the germline gene, which may arise from a read error. CDR3 amino acids: CAISLMDSTRELFF. The CDR3 DNA sequence: TGTGCCATCAGTCTTATGGACAGCACCCGGGAGCTGTTTTTT. The genes are TRBV10-3 and TRBJ2-2; TRBD1 is a possible D gene (6 bases). The germline CDR1 and CDR2 sequences are ENHRY and SYGVKD. This CDR3 is 14 amino acids long.

This clonotype was found many times. The chain is built from TRBV3-1 and TRBJ1-2; TRBD1 is a possible D gene (5 bases). V was clipped by 3 bases and J by 7 bases, with 12 bases between them. The CDR3 runs 13 residues. Germline lookup yields CDR1 LGHDT and CDR2 YNNKEL (reference sequence). The CDR3, as DNA: TGTGCCAGCAGCCAGGGGACCGATTTTGGCTACACCTTC. Translating it yields CASSQGTDFGYTF. The full variable domain, rest sourced from reference TRBV3-1 and TRBJ1-2, is DTAVSQTPKYLVTQMGNDKSIKCEQNLGHDTMYWYKQDSKKFLKIMFSYNNKELIINETVPNRFSPKSPDKAHLNLHINSLELGDSAVYFCASSQGTDFGYTFGSGTRLTVV.

This clonotype was recorded at least ten times. The rearrangement uses TRBV7-9 and TRBJ1-4; D gene uncertain. The CDR3 contains 13 residues. V shed 1 base and J shed 14 bases, with 14 bases lying between them. In germline, CDR1 is SEHNR, CDR2 FQNEAQ (reference sequence). The CDR3 DNA is TGTGCCAGCAGCTTAGAGGGTCCGCGACATCTGTTTTTT. As protein: CASSLEGPRHLFF.

This clonotype was detected ten times or more. This chain connects TRBV28 to TRBJ1-1; 9 positions match TRBD1. Losses at the gene ends were 8 bases for V and 1 base for J; bases not matched to a gene: 8. Germline-derived CDR1 and CDR2 are MDHEN and SYDVKM. CDR3 length: 15 amino acids. The CDR3 nucleotides are TGTGCCAGCGGAACAGGGGGCACGGGGAACACTGAAGCTTTCTTT. The encoded protein is CASGTGGTGNTEAFF. The entire variable domain, with the rest obtained from reference TRBV28 and TRBJ1-1, is as follows: DVKVTQSSRYLVKRTGEKVFLECVQDMDHENMFWYRQDPGLGLRLIYFSYDVKMKEKGDIPEGYSVSREKKERFSLILESASTNQTSMYLCASGTGGTGNTEAFFGQGTRLTVV.

V is TRBV6-1 and J is TRBJ2-7; D may be TRBD2 (5 bases). V dropped 6 bases and J dropped 5 bases, with 20 bases sitting between them. CDR3 length equals 15 residues. In germline, CDR1 is MNHNS, CDR2 SASEGT. CDR3 coding DNA: TGTGCCAGCAGCCCAACTAGTACGCCCACCCACGAGCAGTACTTC. Residues: CASSPTSTPTHEQYF.

This clonotype came up many times. This chain joins TRBV6-2 or TRBV6-3 and TRBJ2-7; maybe TRBD1 (5 bases). CDR3 length: 12 amino acids. The ends were cut back, 8 bases at V and 4 bases at J, with 12 bases in the middle. Per the germline V gene, CDR1 is MNHEY and CDR2 is SVGEGT. The CDR3 loop is CASAQVWYEQYF. The CDR3 bases are TGTGCCAGCGCACAGGTTTGGTACGAGCAGTACTTC.

This clonotype showed up many times. The chain has TRBV14 and TRBJ2-1; D is unclear. V was pared by 1 base and J by 9 bases, with 13 bases between. Per germline, CDR1 SGHDN and CDR2 FVKESK. The length of the CDR3 is 14 residues. DNA of the CDR3: TGTGCCAGCAGCCAAGGAACCTATGTGCTTGAGCAGTTCTTC. Translating gives CASSQGTYVLEQFF.

This chain uses TRBV3-1 with TRBJ2-3, with 13 bases lining up with TRBD2. This CDR3 comprises 20 residues. Germline-derived CDR1 and CDR2 are LGHDT and YNNKEL (reference sequence). V lost 11 bases, J lost 1 base, and 21 bases stayed unmatched. The CDR3 loop reads CAPIRSQPGTSGKGTDTQYF. CDR3 nucleotide sequence: TGTGCCCCAATTCGTTCTCAACCCGGGACTAGCGGGAAAGGCACAGATACGCAGTATTTT.

This clonotype showed up just a few times. This chain uses TRBV10-2 with TRBJ2-5; 7 nucleotides agree with TRBD2. This CDR3 has 15 amino acids. Germline loops: CDR1 WSHSY, CDR2 SAAADI. The trim removed 8 bases at V and 2 bases at J, leaving 11 bases unmatched. The CDR3 nucleotides read TGCGCCAGCGGAGAGGCGGCGGGAGCTCAAGAGACCCAGTACTTC. It translates to CASGEAAGAQETQYF.

This clonotype was counted a few times. This sequence joins TRBV9 and TRBJ1-4; D remains unclear. Germline V gene sequence: CDR1 SGDLS, CDR2 YYNGEE. This CDR3 contains 17 residues. V lost 4 bases and J 0 bases, leaving 16 bases between the germline ends. The CDR3 protein is CASSLSSGVATNEKLFF. The CDR3 nucleotides are TGTGCCAGCAGCCTCTCGTCAGGCGTTGCAACTAATGAAAAACTGTTTTTT.

This clonotype was picked up many times. This chain's CDR3 is CASSTGTSGEYPYNEQFF. As DNA, the CDR3 is TGTGCCAGCAGCACCGGGACTAGCGGGGAATACCCCTACAATGAGCAGTTCTTC. V is TRBV5-6 and J is TRBJ2-1; 13 positions match TRBD2. This CDR3 contains 18 residues. V shed 4 bases, J shed 2 bases, and the junction held 9 bases outside the gene matches. The germline V gene encodes CDR1 SGHDT and CDR2 YYEEEE. The variable domain in full, completed from reference TRBV5-6 and TRBJ2-1, reads DAGVTQSPTHLIKTRGQQVTLRCSPKSGHDTVSWYQQALGQGPQFIFQYYEEEERQRGNFPDRFSGHQFPNYSSELNVNALLLGDSALYLCASSTGTSGEYPYNEQFFGPGTRLTVL.

The table lists this clonotype with many counts. The chain uses TRBV2 and TRBJ2-1; a possible D gene is TRBD2 (7 bases). Germline V gene lookup returns CDR1 SNHLY and CDR2 FYNNEI. The V and J ends lost 6 bases and 5 bases respectively, with 20 bases between them. The CDR3 is made up of 16 amino acids. CDR3 loop: CASRRRGGRQNNEQFF. DNA of the CDR3: TGTGCCAGCAGGAGGAGGGGGGGCCGACAAAACAATGAGCAGTTCTTC.

This clonotype was observed many times. This chain links TRBV6-1 with TRBJ2-7, with 7 bases fitting TRBD1. This CDR3 has 15 residues. Trimming cost V 6 bases and J 2 bases; bases outside gene matches: 10. Germline-derived CDR1 and CDR2 are MNHNS and SASEGT. CDR3: CASSAGTVPTYEQYF. CDR3 nucleotides: TGTGCCAGCAGCGCAGGGACAGTCCCAACCTACGAGCAGTACTTC.